This T cell receptor (beta chain) derives from a study of T-cell memory formation after mild COVID-19. Study summary: The study found TCR clusters largely donor specific. Findings and limits, study-wide: A balance of CD4 and CD8 characterized clones contracting day 15 to 85, whereas later expanders leaned CD4+. Of the contracting clones, CD4+ ones lay mainly in CM and EM, and CD8+ ones in EMRA.

TCRdb itself ran the 5' RACE reads through MiXCR, one entry per CDR3 protein. Of 430,000 or so distinct CDR3 sequences listed, nearly 25% are singletons. The CDR3 is 15 amino acids. The junction had 6 bases not matched to a gene; V was cut back by 6 bases and J by 5 bases. Germline values: CDR1 DFQATT, CDR2 SNEGSKA (reference sequence). In its sample, this clonotype was seen a few times. Its specificity is not known. The sample comprised PBMCs or a T cell subset sorted from them (not recorded which). The TCR was taken from an adult woman who had mild COVID-19 (a few samples of this study predate the infection). Cell type and time point are not known. The chain has TRBV20-1 and TRBJ2-2; TRBD2 matches 13 bases. The CDR3 sequence: CSARTSGGPTGELFF. CDR3 nucleotide sequence: TGCAGTGCGCGGACTAGCGGGGGACCTACCGGGGAGCTGTTTTTT.